Below, one T cell receptor (beta chain) is given with its context. This clone was counted between two and nine times. Its cognate antigen has yet to be identified. No qualities accompany the bases; no much larger clone lies one base away. The collaborating institutions used their own protocols to collect whole blood in K2EDTA tubes. Collaborator samples were shipped for TCRbeta analysis as frozen whole blood, isolated PBMCs, or DNA extracted from either sample type. The sample belongs to a study of blood T cell repertoires in COVID-19 (dated by TCRdb to about 2020). At the level of the whole study: Collaborator samples came from the United States, Italy and Spain and covered acute and convalescent phases of COVID-19. The prospective study material was composed of cDNA or gDNA derived from T cells, B-cell-depleted T cells, or PBMCs. Deeply sampled blood TCRbeta repertoires from subjects exposed to, actively infected with, or recovered from COVID-19 were included in the dataset. The repertoires were released in a freely available public database meant as a resource for research on the immune response to SARS-CoV-2. The samples were drawn from the first 160 participants of the ongoing ImmuneRACE study and from some 1,300 subjects provided by 6 global collaborators. Nearly every sample came with metadata listing a de-identified subject ID, COVID-19 status, age in years and sex. HLA class I and class II types, where available, came from metadata supplied by the sample provider rather than from assay-based typing. Summary of the overall study and its limitations: Clinical and demographic metadata were provided uncurated, with the amount varying by source and participant.

The immunoSEQ Assay, a bias-controlled multiplex PCR, was used to amplify TCRbeta CDR3 regions from genomic DNA. The authors' pipeline ran thus. Nucleated cell counts per sample were estimated from amplification of reference gene primers within the assay. To quantify the absolute abundance of each unique TCRbeta CDR3 rearrangement, sequence reads were collapsed and filtered. Productive Simpson clonality was computed per sample as the square root of Simpson's diversity index over productive rearrangements. Drawn from immuneACCESS, this table holds only the in-frame rearrangements with V and J called that TCRdb kept. Clones are partly lost; checked studies trace under half to an unresolved V gene and leave the rest unexplained. That table gives V, J and clone size, and the DNA gave D and trimming. The sample has over 200,000 clones on record, around nine tenths of them singletons. The ten biggest clones cover 1.5% of the sample.

Sequencing input: peripheral blood. This clonotype was obtained from a man between 18 and 29 years old with active or convalescent COVID-19.

The DNA reads TGTGCCAGTAGTATGGACAGTAACACTGAAGCTTTCTTT. The resulting protein is CASSMDSNTEAFF. Recombination joined TRBV19 with TRBJ1-1; a tentative D call is TRBD1 (6 bases match). CDR1 and CDR2, looked up from the germline V gene (reference sequence), are LNHDA and SQIVND. Its CDR3 holds 13 amino acids, cysteine through phenylalanine. The read is trimmed to its CDR3 DNA, 39 bases read in frame from base 1. Trimming removed 3 bases from V and 2 bases from J, leaving 7 bases between the germline ends.